Listed below are T cell receptor beta chains from one sample, sequenced in a study of blood T cell repertoires in COVID-19. Profiled with immunoSEQ multiplex PCR; TCRdb holds only in-frame clones, not every one. The sample yields roughly 200,000 clones, nearly 90% seen once. Specimen: PBMCs or T cells enriched from blood (not recorded which). The receptors stem from a woman aged 35 to 49 with acute COVID-19. CDR3s include the opening cysteine and the closing phenylalanine or tryptophan. A D gene is named only where the DNA matches it firmly. Some rows have no size entry. The others give once, few or many, or a class for an expanded clone.

>TRBJ2-3|.|15|TRBV19|TRBD2
CASRPLAGGADTQYF
TGTGCCAGTAGACCCCTAGCGGGAGGGGCAGATACGCAGTATTTT
>TRBJ1-1|.|14|TRBV18|TRBD1
CASSPGTGVTEAFF
TGTGCCAGCTCACCAGGGACAGGGGTTACTGAAGCTTTCTTT
>TRBJ1-1|.|12|TRBV29-1|.
CSVETVNTEAFF
TGCAGCGTTGAAACAGTGAACACTGAAGCTTTCTTT
>TRBJ2-7|.|15|TRBV5-4|.
CASSPTETSSYEQYF
TGTGCCAGCAGCCCGACAGAGACCAGCTCCTACGAGCAGTACTTC
>TRBJ1-2|.|13|TRBV19|.
CASSGNRVTGYTF
TGTGCCAGTTCCGGAAACAGGGTGACCGGCTACACCTTC
>TRBJ1-5|many|15|TRBV10-3|.
CAISESGAVHQPQHF
TGTGCCATCAGTGAGTCGGGAGCCGTCCATCAGCCCCAGCATTTT
>TRBJ2-7|.|14|TRBV11-2|.
CASTAAGITYEQYF
TGTGCCAGCACGGCGGCCGGAATTACCTACGAGCAGTACTTC
>TRBJ2-7|few|12|TRBV5-6|.
CASSSQSYEQYF
TGTGCCAGCAGCTCCCAATCCTACGAGCAGTACTTC
>TRBJ2-1|.|14|TRBV12-5|.
CASGKESSYNEQFF
TGTGCTAGTGGGAAGGAGAGCTCCTACAATGAGCAGTTCTTC
>TRBJ1-1|.|12|TRBV27|.
CASIVRQLEAFF
TGTGCCAGCATCGTAAGACAGCTTGAAGCTTTCTTT
>TRBJ2-2|.|17|TRBV5-1|TRBD2
CASSLAGLAGANGELFF
TGCGCCAGCAGCTTGGCCGGGCTAGCGGGAGCGAACGGGGAGCTGTTTTTT
>TRBJ1-4|once|14|TRBV2|.
CASSDGGYGEKLFF
TGTGCCAGCAGTGACGGGGGGTATGGTGAAAAACTGTTTTTT
>TRBJ2-2|.|14|TRBV30|.
CAWGQLSNTGELFF
TGTGCCTGGGGACAGTTGTCGAACACCGGGGAGCTGTTTTTT
>TRBJ1-1|.|15|TRBV5-1|.
CASSLGGGVNTEAFF
TGCGCCAGCAGCTTGGGCGGTGGAGTGAACACTGAAGCTTTCTTT
>TRBJ2-2|once|15|TRBV5-1|.
CASSLAGANTGELFF
TGCGCCAGCAGCTTGGCGGGGGCGAACACCGGGGAGCTGTTTTTT
>TRBJ2-7|.|13|TRBV5-4|.
CASSPQESYEQYF
TGTGCCAGCAGCCCACAGGAATCCTACGAGCAGTACTTC
>TRBJ2-1|.|13|TRBV27|.
CASSTTRVGEQFF
TGTGCCAGCAGTACAACTAGGGTGGGGGAGCAGTTCTTC
>TRBJ2-2|.|15|TRBV5-8|TRBD1
CASSWDRVVPGELFF
TGTGCCAGCAGCTGGGACAGGGTAGTTCCCGGGGAGCTGTTTTTT
>TRBJ2-3|.|16|TRBV6-2/TRBV6-3|TRBD1
CASSSTTGVGTDTQYF
TGTGCCAGCAGTTCGACGACAGGGGTGGGCACAGATACGCAGTATTTT
>TRBJ2-7|.|16|TRBV18|.
CASSPKRGGAVHEQYF
TGTGCCAGCTCGCCCAAGAGGGGGGGGGCCGTCCACGAGCAGTACTTC
>TRBJ1-1|.|14|TRBV6-5|.
CASSYSDGDTEAFF
TGTGCCAGCAGTTACTCAGACGGGGACACTGAAGCTTTCTTT
>TRBJ2-1|.|13|TRBV29-1|.
CSVEPLDYNEQFF
TGCAGCGTGGAACCCTTAGACTACAATGAGCAGTTCTTC
>TRBJ1-2|.|11|TRBV2|.
CASRRNYGYTF
TGTGCCAGCAGGAGGAACTATGGCTACACCTTC
>TRBJ2-2|.|16|TRBV7-2|TRBD2
CASSSRRDYITGELFF
TGTGCCAGCAGCTCTCGACGGGACTATATCACCGGGGAGCTGTTTTTT